Sequencing of this TCR beta chain was carried out in a study of metastatic and nonmetastatic thyroid tumors. V was trimmed by 3 bases and J by 5 bases, leaving 19 bases between them. There are 15 residues in the CDR3. The germline V gene has CDR1 DFQATT and CDR2 SNEGSKA (reference sequence). MiXCR re-clonotyped the PCR reads for TCRdb. The sample shows some 5,000 clones, approximately 30% of them seen only once. Thyroid surgery was performed in patients who had received no treatment beforehand. This TCR came from a female donor with papillary thyroid cancer or a benign thyroid nodule (not recorded which). Some clones in this sample may be carry-over from other donors' samples. Sequenced material: adjacent normal tissue. V is TRBV20-1 and J is TRBJ1-2; possible D gene TRBD1, 6 bases. CDR3 sequence (DNA): TGCAGTGCTAGGGTACCCGGACAGTGGTTATATGGCTACACCTTC. This encodes CSARVPGQWLYGYTF.